The source of this TCR beta chain is a study of tumor-infiltrating lymphocytes in primary liver carcinoma. Across the whole study: Each sample had roughly 3.5 to 8 million productive TCRbeta reads regardless of tissue type.

Co-extraction yielded RNA and DNA from approximately 20-30 mg of unsorted bulk tissue. Surgical resection was the treatment these patients received for primary liver carcinoma. Tumor samples each held over 75% viable tumor cells. Notes on this clonotype: One junction end does not reproduce the germline sequence, and a read error may be involved.

Germline V CDR1 and CDR2: SQVTM, ANQGSEA. The CDR3 is 15 residues long. Researchers generated TCR beta cDNA from approximately 520 ng of total RNA, relying on a constant-region primer. Sequencing libraries for TCR beta derived from three nested multiplex PCR rounds that used slightly modified ARM-PCR. In the first two PCR rounds, TRBV1-TRBV30 forward primers were paired with a C-beta reverse primer, and each round lasted roughly 9 cycles. TCRdb re-called the multiplex PCR reads through MiXCR, storing one row per CDR3 protein. Among tens of thousands of distinct CDR3 sequences listed, 71% were seen once.

What was sequenced was liver tumor tissue from sampling region 4. The subset is: tumor region T4, right-lateral pole. The gene calls are TRBV29-1 and TRBJ1-1, with a possible D match to TRBD1 (5 bases). The TCR sequence derives from a middle-aged man with primary liver carcinoma and hepatitis B virus infection. The CDR3 bases are TGCAGGGTTGCGGCGGGGTGGGGCATGAACACTGAAGTTTTCTTT. Protein product: CRVAAGWGMNTEVFF.